The clone carrying this T cell receptor beta chain was seen more than once but under ten times. CDR3 length: 12 residues. Looked up from germline, CDR1 is SQVTM and CDR2 is ANQGSEA. Unmatched junction bases numbered 3, after V lost 7 bases and J lost 2 bases. There were TCR beta CDR3 regions amplified from RNA transcripts. An initial round of RT-PCR targeting the TCR CDR3 relied on the HTBI primer set. One entry per CDR3 protein, called by TCRdb with MiXCR from the multiplex PCR reads. The sample lists 500,000 to 750,000 distinct CDR3 sequences, around 45% seen once, with roughly 7.7% in the top ten. This sample stems from a study of T cells in Graves' hyperthyroidism and ophthalmopathy.

This rearrangement joins TRBV29-1 to TRBJ1-2; 8 bases align to TRBD1. The clonotype originates from a woman younger than 35 with Graves' hyperthyroidism. Sequencing was performed on peripheral blood or thyroid tissue (not recorded which). The CDR3 nucleotides read TGCAGCGCTAGACAGGGGAACTATGGCTACACCTTC. This translates into CSARQGNYGYTF.